This T cell receptor beta chain was documented in a study of blood T cell repertoires in COVID-19. The CDR3 consists of 15 residues. Germline-derived CDR1 and CDR2 are MNHNY and SVGAGI (reference sequence). V shed 4 bases and J 6 bases; nucleotides not matched to a gene: 3. Methods used by the authors: Estimation of nucleated cell counts was performed using reference gene primer amplification. TCRdb keeps only in-frame clones here, not all; method: immunoSEQ multiplex PCR. That table furnishes V, J and clone size, whereas the DNA furnished D and trimming. This sample has about 72,000 clones, with roughly 80% found just once.

This receptor was taken from a human donor in a cohort sampled during active COVID-19. Material: peripheral blood. This chain connects TRBV6-6 to TRBJ1-4; 12 bases are a match to TRBD1. The CDR3, as DNA: TGTGCCAGCAGTTCCGGGACAGGGGGCTATGAAAAACTGTTTTTT. Its protein is CASSSGTGGYEKLFF.